This T cell receptor beta chain was retrieved from a study of Graves' ophthalmopathy and Graves' hyperthyroidism. The CDR3 sequence is 18 residues long. J lost 3 bases, V lost 4 bases, and 8 bases had no gene match. This clonotype showed up just a few times. The authors amplified TCR beta CDR3 regions from RNA transcripts. After a first-round RT-PCR with HTBI primers, a second-round multiplex PCR was run. In TCRdb, the multiplex PCR reads were re-called with MiXCR into one record per CDR3 protein. The table records 500,000 to 700,000 distinct CDR3 sequences, approximately 35% of them present only once. The study excluded patients with other autoimmune diseases, uncontrolled infections, pregnancy or lactation.

The rearrangement joins TRBV12-3 or TRBV12-4 to TRBJ2-3, with 15 bases aligning to TRBD2. Sequences were obtained from peripheral blood or thyroid tissue (not recorded which). The TCR comes from an adult man with Graves' hyperthyroidism. This CDR3 is CASSSGLAGGGRTDTQYF. For the CDR3, the DNA is TGTGCCAGCAGTTCGGGACTAGCGGGAGGTGGAAGGACAGATACGCAGTATTTT.